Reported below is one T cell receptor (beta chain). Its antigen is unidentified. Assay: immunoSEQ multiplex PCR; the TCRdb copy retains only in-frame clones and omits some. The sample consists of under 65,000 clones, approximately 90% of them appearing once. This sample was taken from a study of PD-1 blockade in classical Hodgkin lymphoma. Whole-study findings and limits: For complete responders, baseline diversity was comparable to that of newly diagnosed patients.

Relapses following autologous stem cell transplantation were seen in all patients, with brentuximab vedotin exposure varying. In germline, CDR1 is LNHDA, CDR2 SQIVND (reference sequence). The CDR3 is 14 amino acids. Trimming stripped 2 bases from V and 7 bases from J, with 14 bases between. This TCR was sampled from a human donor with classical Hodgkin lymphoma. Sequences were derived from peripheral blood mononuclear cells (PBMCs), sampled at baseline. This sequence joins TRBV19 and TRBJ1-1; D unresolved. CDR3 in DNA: TGTGCCAGTAGTATACGCGGGTCGCTTTATGAAGCTTTCTTT. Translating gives CASSIRGSLYEAFF.